Below, 8 T cell receptor beta chains from the same sample are listed, as sequenced in a study of blood T cell repertoires in COVID-19. Sequencing was performed with immunoSEQ multiplex PCR; in TCRdb, only in-frame clones are kept and a portion is missing. Of about 140,000 clones listed, 76% are singletons. Material: peripheral blood. All receptors come from a woman older than 75 with active or convalescent COVID-19.

Only one count was recorded for this clone. The chain recombines TRBV7-9 with TRBJ1-1; no clear D gene. Germline lookup yields CDR1 SEHNR and CDR2 FQNEAQ (reference sequence). Trimming left V 2 bases short and J 0 bases short, with 13 bases between. The CDR3 extends over 16 amino acids. CDR3 bases: TGTGCCAGCAGCTTAAGCAGACACATCATGAACACTGAAGCTTTCTTT. Amino acids: CASSLSRHIMNTEAFF.

J is TRBJ2-1 and V is TRBV21-1; the DNA was not compared with TRBD2, the D call given in the table. TRBV21-1 constitutes a pseudogene. The CDR3 covers 16 residues. The CDR3 DNA follows: TGTGCCAGCACCAATTTTCCTCTAGCGGGGCCCAATGAGCAGTTCTTC. This codes for CASTNFPLAGPNEQFF.

CDR3 protein: CASSLEFRADYGYTF. CDR3 nucleotides: TGTGCCAGCAGCTTAGAGTTCAGGGCGGACTATGGCTACACCTTC. The J gene is TRBJ1-2, the V gene TRBV7-2, with D possibly matching TRBD1 (5 bases). This CDR3 is 15 amino acids long. The V end was cut by 1 base, the J end by 3 bases, with 12 bases between. Germline CDR1 is SGHTA and CDR2 is FQGNSA.

The chain carries TRBV10-2 and TRBJ1-5; TRBD1 aligns across 8 bases. This CDR3 comprises 15 residues. Germline-derived CDR1 and CDR2 are WSHSY and SAAADI. The V and J ends lost 5 bases and 1 base, in that order; junction bases with no gene match: 4. CDR3 sequence reads: CASSLDRGSNQPQHF. Here the CDR3 DNA reads TGCGCCAGCAGTTTAGACAGGGGCAGCAATCAGCCCCAGCATTTT.

The J gene is TRBJ1-4, the V gene TRBV9; D might be TRBD1 (6 bases). V gave up 0 bases and J gave up 8 bases, with 8 bases separating them. This CDR3 spans 13 amino acids. CDR1 and CDR2 (germline): SGDLS, YYNGEE. The CDR3 is CASSVGDREKLFF. The CDR3 coding sequence is TGTGCCAGCAGCGTAGGCGACAGGGAAAAACTGTTTTTT.

The rearrangement joins TRBV6-6 to TRBJ1-2, with TRBD1 matching over 10 bases. Looked up from germline, CDR1 is MNHNY and CDR2 is SVGAGI (reference sequence). This CDR3 has 15 amino acids. J lost 5 bases, V lost 4 bases, and 7 bases had no gene match. CDR3 in amino acids: CASSLPGQGIYGYTF. The CDR3 region has the DNA TGTGCCAGCAGTTTACCGGGACAGGGGATTTATGGCTACACCTTC.

Written as DNA, the CDR3 is TGTGCCAGCAGCTTGGGGAACCCAGGCCGGGGAGAGACCCAGTACTTC. Residues: CASSLGNPGRGETQYF. This chain links TRBV5-8 with TRBJ2-5; the D gene is possibly TRBD2 (5 bases). The CDR3 extends over 16 amino acids. Germline V lookup: CDR1 SGHTS, CDR2 YDEGEE. V shed 0 bases and J shed 4 bases, with 16 bases lying between them.

CDR3 protein: CASSVVGGDTETQYF. In nucleotides, the CDR3 is TGTGCCAGCAGCGTAGTTGGGGGGGATACGGAGACCCAGTACTTC. V gene TRBV9 combines with J gene TRBJ2-5; 7 nucleotides align to TRBD2. In germline, CDR1 is SGDLS, CDR2 YYNGEE. The J segment lost 5 bases and the V segment lost 0 bases, leaving 7 bases of the junction unmatched. The length of the CDR3 is 15 residues. The entire variable domain, with the rest obtained from reference TRBV9 and TRBJ2-5, is as follows: DSGVTQTPKHLITATGQRVTLRCSPRSGDLSVYWYQQSLDQGLQFLIQYYNGEERAKGNILERFSAQQFPDLHSELNLSSLELGDSALYFCASSVVGGDTETQYFGPGTRLLVL.